Listed below are T cell receptor beta chains from one sample, sequenced in a study of blood T cell repertoires in COVID-19. Repertoires were generated with immunoSEQ multiplex PCR, while TCRdb's copy carries only in-frame clones and drops some. The table lists hundreds of thousands of clones, almost 85% of them singletons. The material sequenced was peripheral blood. The receptors were sampled from a woman aged 80 or over with acute or convalescent COVID-19. Each CDR3 is given with its conserved first and last residue. Fields, in order: J gene, D gene, V gene, clone size, CDR3 protein. A D gene is named only where the DNA matches it firmly. Part of the rows lack a size; the others show once, few, many or a class for expanded clones.

J: TRBJ1-2
D: NA
V: TRBV7-2
size: NA
CDR3: CASSFWGPDGYTF

J: TRBJ1-3
D: NA
V: TRBV3-1/TRBV3-2
size: NA
CDR3: CASSLDRYPPVSSGNTIYF

J: TRBJ1-2
D: TRBD1
V: TRBV5-6
size: NA
CDR3: CASSFETGNYGYTF

J: TRBJ1-1
D: NA
V: TRBV7-6
size: NA
CDR3: CASSLDREDTEAFF

J: TRBJ1-5
D: TRBD1
V: TRBV2
size: NA
CDR3: CASSVEGARQPQHF

J: TRBJ1-1
D: NA
V: TRBV5-1
size: NA
CDR3: CASSSTGGTEAFF

J: TRBJ2-1
D: NA
V: TRBV7-8
size: NA
CDR3: CASSFGDTSYNEQFF

J: TRBJ1-4
D: NA
V: TRBV7-9
size: few
CDR3: CASSRTAAEKLFF

J: TRBJ1-4
D: NA
V: TRBV6-6
size: NA
CDR3: CASQRLEKLFF

J: TRBJ1-2
D: NA
V: TRBV15
size: few
CDR3: CATSRASVNYGYTF